This is a list of T cell receptor beta chains from one sample in a study of blood T cell repertoires in COVID-19. Sequencing used immunoSEQ multiplex PCR; TCRdb keeps in-frame clones, though not all of them. Counted here are roughly 280,000 clones, around 87% occurring once; the ten biggest clones make up over 4%. Specimen: peripheral blood. The receptors were sampled from a woman aged 55-75 years with COVID-19, enrolled during active disease. Each CDR3 is given with its conserved first and last residue. Fields, in order: clone size, V gene, J gene, CDR3 protein. Size tells how often a clone was seen (once, few, many) or the class of an expanded clone, and some rows leave it out.

NA,TRBV7-9,TRBJ1-1,CASRDPRGNTEAFF
NA,TRBV4-2,TRBJ2-5,CASSQGSRLAAGGTQYF
NA,TRBV19,TRBJ1-1,CASSRMGQGARGTEAFF
NA,TRBV28,TRBJ1-2,CASSPSGTGGFGYTF
NA,TRBV30,TRBJ2-7,CAWSQSSYEQYF
NA,TRBV9,TRBJ1-1,CASSVGPPTGTEAFF
once,TRBV3-1/TRBV3-2,TRBJ2-7,CASSLSPSANTYEQYF
NA,TRBV3-1/TRBV3-2,TRBJ1-4,CASSQSRTGGLEKLFF
NA,TRBV19,TRBJ2-2,CASSMGRNTGELFF
NA,TRBV6-5,TRBJ1-3,CASRQAGSGNTIYF
many,TRBV19,TRBJ2-7,CASSSSGKDEQYF
few,TRBV7-9,TRBJ2-1,CASSLVRTSGRWGGEQFF
few,TRBV6-6,TRBJ1-5,CASSYSPGSWDQPQHF
NA,TRBV5-4,TRBJ2-7,CASSLGPGLAAYEQYF
NA,TRBV9,TRBJ2-7,CASSAAGGWNEQYF
NA,TRBV11-2,TRBJ1-3,CASSLGGGASGNTIYF
NA,TRBV6-5,TRBJ2-1,CASSYSGDEQFF
NA,TRBV4-2,TRBJ2-1,CASSQVPGLATSYNEQFF
NA,TRBV11-2,TRBJ1-1,CASSLGSDGTEAFF
NA,TRBV15,TRBJ2-1,CATSRDRPAGGRYNEQFF
NA,TRBV6-4,TRBJ1-2,CASSDVLYGYTF
NA,TRBV5-4,TRBJ1-3,CASSLRASGNTIYF
NA,TRBV7-9,TRBJ2-6,CASSLGGSPSGANVLTF
NA,TRBV4-1,TRBJ1-1,CASSPTGTTEAFF
once,TRBV15,TRBJ2-3,CATSSLRGTDTQYF
NA,TRBV29-1,TRBJ2-3,CSVDPGKDTQYF
NA,TRBV3-1/TRBV3-2,TRBJ2-5,CASSPPGLDSWYQETQYF
NA,TRBV7-6,TRBJ1-1,CASSLGQGSMNTEAFF
NA,TRBV19,TRBJ1-5,CASSILDRRQPQHF
NA,TRBV19,TRBJ2-1,CASRSVAGGEQFF
NA,TRBV19,TRBJ1-5,CASSRTGVNQPQHF
NA,TRBV6-2/TRBV6-3,TRBJ2-7,CASSGTAYEQYF
NA,TRBV30,TRBJ1-4,CAWSVGANEKLFF
NA,TRBV6-5,TRBJ1-1,CASSYSGGVTEAFF
NA,TRBV9,TRBJ2-7,CASSVGPSGSGEQYF